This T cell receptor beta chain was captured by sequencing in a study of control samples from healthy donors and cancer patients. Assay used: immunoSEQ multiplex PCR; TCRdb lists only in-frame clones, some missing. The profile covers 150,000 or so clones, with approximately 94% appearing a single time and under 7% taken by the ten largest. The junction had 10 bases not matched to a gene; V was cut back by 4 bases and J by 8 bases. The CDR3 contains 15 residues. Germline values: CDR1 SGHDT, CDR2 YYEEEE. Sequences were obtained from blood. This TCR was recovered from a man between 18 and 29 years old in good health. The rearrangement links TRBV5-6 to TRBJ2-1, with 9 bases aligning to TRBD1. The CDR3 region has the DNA TGTGCCAGCAGCCCCGGGACAGGGTGGATGGATGAGCAGTTCTTC. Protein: CASSPGTGWMDEQFF.